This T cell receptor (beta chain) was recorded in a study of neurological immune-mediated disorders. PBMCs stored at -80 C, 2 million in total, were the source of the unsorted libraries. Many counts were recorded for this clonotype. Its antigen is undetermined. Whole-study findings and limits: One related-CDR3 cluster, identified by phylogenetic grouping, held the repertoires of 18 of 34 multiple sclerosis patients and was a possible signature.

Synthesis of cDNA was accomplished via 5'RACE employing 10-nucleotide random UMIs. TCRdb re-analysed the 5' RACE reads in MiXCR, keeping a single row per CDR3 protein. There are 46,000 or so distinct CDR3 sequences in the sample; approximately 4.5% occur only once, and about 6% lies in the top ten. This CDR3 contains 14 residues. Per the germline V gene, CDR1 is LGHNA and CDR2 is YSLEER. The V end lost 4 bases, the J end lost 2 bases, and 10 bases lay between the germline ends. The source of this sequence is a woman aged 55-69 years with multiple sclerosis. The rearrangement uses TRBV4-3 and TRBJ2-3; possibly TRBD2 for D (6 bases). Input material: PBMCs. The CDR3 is CASSLGGVTDTQYF. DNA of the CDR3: TGCGCCAGCAGCCTTGGCGGGGTCACAGATACGCAGTATTTT.